This TCR beta chain was captured in a study of T cells in Graves' hyperthyroidism and ophthalmopathy. The study's findings and limits: Peripheral blood also featured most of the thyroid clonotypes expanded above 0.001. Ophthalmopathy prediction by the model preceded onset by a median approximately 6.1 months.

Germline CDR1 is SGHNT and CDR2 is YENEEA. V was clipped by 1 base and J by 4 bases, with 13 bases between them. CDR3 length equals 16 residues. Ophthalmopathy cases scored 3 or more on the Clinical Activity Score and 4 or more on NOSPECS grade, with duration below 3 months. It was approximately 9.7 ml of fresh peripheral blood that supplied the PBMCs. What was amplified from RNA transcripts were TCR beta CDR3 regions. In the first-round RT-PCR of the TCR CDR3, the HTBI primer set was used. TCRdb called the multiplex PCR reads again in MiXCR, with one record for every CDR3 protein. The table includes about 380,000 distinct CDR3 sequences, about a fifth detected once. As concerns this clonotype: Antigen: not known.

The source material was blood. The J gene is TRBJ2-2, the V gene TRBV11-3; D may be TRBD1 or TRBD2 (5 bases each). This clonotype was obtained from a man younger than 35 with Graves' ophthalmopathy. CDR3 sequence (DNA): TGTGCCAGCAGCTTAGCCCAGGGTGCGGGCACCGGGGAGCTGTTTTTT. It translates to CASSLAQGAGTGELFF.